Shown below are 12 T cell receptor beta chains from a single sample sequenced in a study of beta chain features in type 1 diabetes (dated by TCRdb to 2017 to 2018). The library was produced with the immunoSEQ multiplex PCR assay. All of the isolated RNA was reverse transcribed with the High Capacity cDNA Reverse Transcription Kit, so expressed TCRB transcripts were sequenced. TCRdb provides this immuneACCESS table in a form limited to in-frame rearrangements. Some clones are lacking; in checked studies, under half of them reflect an unresolved V gene, and why the rest are absent is not known. The sample table holds fewer than 400,000 clones, of which less than 9.5% were seen once. The ten largest account for approximately 0.47% of the sample. Sequenced: central memory CD4+ T cells from blood. These receptors came from a young woman in good health.

The gene calls are TRBV2 and TRBJ2-1, with TRBD2 as a possible D gene (5 bases). Trimming shortened V by 4 bases and J by 0 bases, and 16 bases separated the two germline ends. Germline lookup yields CDR1 SNHLY and CDR2 FYNNEI. This CDR3 is 17 amino acids long. The CDR3 sequence is CASSGVRNGGSYNEQFF. DNA of the CDR3: TGTGCCAGCAGTGGTGTGAGAAACGGAGGCTCCTACAATGAGCAGTTCTTC.

This clone was seen a few times. The chain recombines TRBV7-2 with TRBJ2-3, with 7 positions matching TRBD2. The CDR3 extends over 17 amino acids. Looked up from germline, CDR1 is SGHTA and CDR2 is FQGNSA. After removal of 1 base from V and 3 bases from J, the junction contained 10 bases not matched to a gene. The CDR3 loop is CASSLVAGVVATDTQYF. For the CDR3, the DNA is TGTGCCAGCAGCTTAGTTGCGGGAGTAGTTGCGACAGATACGCAGTATTTT.

CDR3 residues: CASSTILAQGLPGPQHF. The CDR3 bases are TGTGCCAGCAGCACGATCTTAGCACAGGGTCTACCGGGGCCCCAGCATTTT. V and J are TRBV5-4 and TRBJ1-5; D is perhaps TRBD1 (6 bases). This CDR3 is 17 amino acids long. Per germline, CDR1 SGHNT and CDR2 YYREEE (reference sequence). The V end lost 4 bases, the J end lost 9 bases, and 26 bases lay between the germline ends.

The V gene is TRBV18, the J gene TRBJ1-1, with unresolved D. Germline lookup yields CDR1 KGHSH and CDR2 LQKENI. Trimming removed 5 bases from V and 6 bases from J, with 16 bases in between. This CDR3 is built from 14 residues. CDR3 protein: CASSWVGLGSEAFF. The CDR3 DNA reads as TGTGCCAGCTCATGGGTAGGATTGGGCTCTGAAGCTTTCTTT.

The table lists this clone with a few counts. The V and J genes are TRBV29-1 and TRBJ2-7, with a possible D match to TRBD1 (7 bases). V was shortened by 6 bases and J by 4 bases, with 13 bases between the two germline ends. Germline-derived CDR1 and CDR2 are SQVTM and ANQGSEA. CDR3 length equals 12 residues. The CDR3 sequence is CSVEGTDYEQYF. Written as DNA, the CDR3 is TGCAGCGTGGAGGGGACAGATTACGAGCAGTACTTC.

This chain connects TRBV20-1 to TRBJ2-5; tentatively, D is TRBD2 (5 bases). The CDR3 consists of 11 residues. V was clipped by 6 bases and J by 13 bases, with 18 bases between them. In germline, CDR1 is DFQATT, CDR2 SNEGSKA (reference sequence). In DNA, the CDR3 is TGCAGTGCGGGAGAGGGCCGGGCGACGTACTTC. Residues: CSAGEGRATYF.

The gene calls are TRBV7-9 and TRBJ2-1; D is perhaps TRBD1 (5 bases). The germline V gene has CDR1 SEHNR and CDR2 FQNEAQ (reference sequence). V was cut by 2 bases and J by 8 bases, with 16 bases left in between. The CDR3 has 15 residues. As DNA, the CDR3 is TGTGCCAGCAGCTTATGGCAGGGTTTGAGCGATGAGCAGTTCTTC. This sequence encodes CASSLWQGLSDEQFF.

This rearrangement joins TRBV5-6 to TRBJ2-2, with TRBD2 matching over 9 bases. CDR1 is SGHDT and CDR2 is YYEEEE in the germline V gene. Germline trimming cut 1 base from V and 6 bases from J; bases unmatched to any gene: 13. This CDR3 spans 18 amino acids. The DNA of the CDR3 is TGTGCCAGCAGCTTGAGGGCGGGAGGGCCGGTATGGCCCGGGGAGCTGTTTTTT. Translated, it gives CASSLRAGGPVWPGELFF.

The chain recombines TRBV27 with TRBJ1-2; D gene uncertain. V was pared by 4 bases and J by 4 bases, with 16 bases between. Germline V gene lookup returns CDR1 MNHEY and CDR2 SMNVEV (reference sequence). The CDR3 covers 15 residues. The CDR3: CASSYTAGSIYGYTF. The CDR3 DNA sequence: TGTGCCAGCAGTTACACAGCGGGCAGCATCTATGGCTACACCTTC.

As regards this clone: This sample includes further DNA sequences coding for the same CDR3. The chain uses TRBV5-1 and TRBJ2-5; no reliable D call. This CDR3 region has 12 residues. Between the trimmed V and J ends, which lost 2 bases and 2 bases, there was a span of 4 bases. CDR1 and CDR2 from the germline V gene are SGHRS and YFSETQ. Here the CDR3 reads CASSFDQETQYF. CDR3 DNA: TGCGCCAGCAGCTTTGATCAAGAGACCCAGTACTTC.

The rearrangement joins TRBV10-3 to TRBJ1-5, with D perhaps TRBD1 (6 bases). V lost 1 base and J lost 3, with 10 bases in between. Germline V CDR1 and CDR2: ENHRY, SYGVKD. The CDR3 contains 15 residues. The CDR3 spells CAISELGAFNQPQHF. The CDR3 DNA reads TGTGCCATCAGTGAGTTGGGGGCCTTCAATCAGCCCCAGCATTTT.

V is TRBV4-1 and J is TRBJ2-5; the D gene is possibly TRBD1 (5 bases). Trimming removed 2 bases at V and 1 base at J, with 11 bases between. The CDR3 sequence is 15 residues long. Germline CDR1 is MGHRA and CDR2 is YSYEKL. The CDR3: CASSQTQTAQETQYF. The DNA of the CDR3 is TGCGCCAGCAGCCAAACACAGACAGCCCAAGAGACCCAGTACTTC.